These 18 T cell receptor beta chains were sequenced from one sample in a study of cytomegalovirus exposure and HLA in healthy donors. PCR was performed using 60 Vbeta and 13 Jbeta primers. Profiled with immunoSEQ multiplex PCR; TCRdb holds only in-frame clones, not every one. Counted here are about 99,000 clones, roughly 80% occurring once; the ten biggest clones make up about 3.5%. Sequenced material: PBMCs. Every receptor here comes from a man aged 35 to 55 in good health and CMV-seronegative.

This clone was detected only a few times. This rearrangement joins TRBV10-1 to TRBJ2-2, with D possibly TRBD1 on 5 matching bases. Germline loops: CDR1 WNHNN, CDR2 SYGVQD (reference sequence). The CDR3 runs 15 residues. V was trimmed by 1 base and J by 7 bases, leaving 13 bases between them. The CDR3 DNA is TGCGCCAGCAGTGAGTTTTCAGGGATGAGCGGGGAGCTGTTTTTT. It specifies CASSEFSGMSGELFF.

V gene TRBV7-6 combines with J gene TRBJ2-7; TRBD2 aligns across 10 bases. The CDR3 runs 16 residues. Per germline, CDR1 SGHVS and CDR2 FNYEAQ. The V gene end was trimmed by 4 bases and the J gene end by 2 bases; junction bases not matched to a gene: 8. The CDR3 nucleotides read TGTGCCAGCAGCTCCAAGACTAGCGGGCTCCCCTACGAGCAGTACTTC. Its protein is CASSSKTSGLPYEQYF. Based on the CDR3 plus reference TRBV7-6 and TRBJ2-7, the full variable domain is GAGVSQSPRYKVTKRGQDVALRCDPISGHVSLYWYRQALGQGPEFLTYFNYEAQQDKSGLPNDRFSAERPEGSISTLTIQRTEQRDSAMYRCASSSKTSGLPYEQYFGPGTRLTVT.

This chain links TRBV5-1 with TRBJ1-1, with a weak D call TRBD1 (5 bases). The CDR3 totals 14 residues. Germline V CDR1 and CDR2: SGHRS, YFSETQ. The V end lost 6 bases, the J end lost 1 base, and 13 bases lay between the germline ends. The chain's CDR3 is CASTPDRENTEAFF. In nucleotides, the CDR3 is TGCGCCAGCACCCCCGACAGAGAGAACACTGAAGCTTTCTTT.

This clone was found a few times. This chain connects TRBV10-3 to TRBJ2-3; 13 bases are shared with TRBD2. V was pared by 2 bases and J by 9 bases, with 2 bases of the junction left unmatched. Germline CDR1 and CDR2: ENHRY and SYGVKD. The CDR3 has 14 residues. CDR3 nucleotides: TGTGCCATCAGTGAGGGACTAGCGGGAGTGACGCAGTATTTT. Translating gives CAISEGLAGVTQYF.

Concerning this clone itself: The sample holds other DNA sequences that translate to the same CDR3. The V and J genes are TRBV30 and TRBJ2-1, with 7 bases that match TRBD2. The CDR3 is 15 amino acids. The V gene end was trimmed by 3 bases and the J gene end by 1 base; junction bases not matched to a gene: 6. From germline, CDR1 is GTSNPN and CDR2 SVGIG (reference sequence). The CDR3 coding sequence is TGTGCCTGGAGGGGGGGGTTGGGATCCTACAATGAGCAGTTCTTC. It translates to CAWRGGLGSYNEQFF.

This chain joins TRBV30 and TRBJ2-4; D unresolved. The CDR3 loop spans 11 amino acids. V shed 5 bases and J shed 6 bases, with 8 bases lying between them. Germline-derived CDR1 and CDR2 are GTSNPN and SVGIG (reference sequence). The CDR3 loop is CAWASGNIQYF. The CDR3, as DNA: TGTGCCTGGGCGTCCGGAAACATTCAGTACTTC. Drawing the rest from reference TRBV30 and TRBJ2-4, the complete variable domain is SQTIHQWPATLVQPVGSPLSLECTVEGTSNPNLYWYRQAAGRGLQLLFYSVGIGQISSEVPQNLSASRPQDRQFILSSKKLLLSDSGFYLCAWASGNIQYFGAGTRLSVL.

This clone was picked up one time. V and J are TRBV28 and TRBJ2-1; TRBD2 matches 10 bases. The germline gives CDR1 MDHEN, CDR2 SYDVKM. The CDR3 has 16 residues. With 3 bases clipped from V and 6 bases from J, the junction kept 8 bases outside the gene matches. In nucleotides, the CDR3 is TGTGCCAGCAGTTTTCTGGCTAGCGGGAGTGGCAATGAGCAGTTCTTC. It encodes CASSFLASGSGNEQFF.

V gene TRBV30 combines with J gene TRBJ1-2; D is perhaps TRBD1 (6 bases). Trimming took off 5 bases at V and 5 bases at J, with 21 bases between the two ends. The CDR3 sequence is 15 residues long. CDR1 is GTSNPN and CDR2 is SVGIG in the germline V gene (reference sequence). The DNA of the CDR3 is TGTGCCTGGGGGGACCGTGGCGGGGGCAAATATGGCTACACCTTC. It yields the protein CAWGDRGGGKYGYTF.

The chain carries TRBV12-5 and TRBJ1-1; D unclear. The CDR3 consists of 11 residues. Trimming took 6 bases from V and 3 from J, leaving 5 bases between them. The germline gives CDR1 LGHNT, CDR2 FRNRAP. The CDR3 bases are TGTGCTAGTGGCCGAGACACTGAAGCTTTCTTT. Translating it yields CASGRDTEAFF.

The chain recombines TRBV10-2 with TRBJ1-6; TRBD1 might be the D (6 bases). The CDR3 loop spans 14 amino acids. Germline CDR1 is WSHSY and CDR2 is SAAADI. Trimming shortened V by 4 bases and J by 6 bases, and 10 bases separated the two germline ends. CDR3 loop: CASSGGQLNSPLHF. The CDR3 nucleotides are TGCGCCAGCAGTGGGGGGCAGCTTAATTCACCCCTCCACTTT.

V is TRBV29-1 and J is TRBJ1-2; the D gene is possibly TRBD1 (6 bases). The germline CDR1 and CDR2 sequences are SQVTM and ANQGSEA. Trimming removed 6 bases at V and 0 bases at J, with 20 bases between. The CDR3 covers 16 residues. The CDR3 DNA follows: TGCAGCGTCCACAGGAGCCAGGGGATATCTAACTATGGCTACACCTTC. Its translation: CSVHRSQGISNYGYTF.

This clone was observed a few times. The chain carries TRBV11-2 and TRBJ1-4; 9 bases map to TRBD1. CDR3 length equals 16 residues. Germline V lookup: CDR1 SGHAT, CDR2 FQNNGV. V lost 4 bases to trimming and J lost 5 bases; unmatched junction nucleotides: 8. The CDR3 DNA is TGTGCCAGCAGCTCCATATCCGGGACAGGGAATGAAAAACTGTTTTTT. It yields the protein CASSSISGTGNEKLFF.

The chain recombines TRBV10-1 with TRBJ2-2; maybe TRBD2 (7 bases). The CDR3 has 12 residues. Germline V CDR1 and CDR2: WNHNN, SYGVQD (reference sequence). V was pared by 10 bases and J by 6 bases, with 12 bases between. The CDR3 spells CATQGGPGELFF. The DNA of the CDR3 is TGCGCCACACAGGGAGGGCCCGGGGAGCTGTTTTTT.

The chain is built from TRBV6-5 and TRBJ1-1, with TRBD1 identical over 8 bases. V gave up 10 bases and J gave up 5 bases; unmatched junction bases: 3. Germline V gene lookup returns CDR1 MNHEY and CDR2 SVGAGI. The CDR3 is made up of 11 amino acids. The CDR3 DNA reads TGTGCCATCCGACAGGGGACTGAAGCTTTCTTT. It is translated as CAIRQGTEAFF.

The chain is built from TRBV19 and TRBJ1-1, with a weak D call TRBD1 (6 bases). Between the trimmed V and J ends, which lost 1 base and 0 bases, there was a span of 9 bases. Looked up from germline, CDR1 is LNHDA and CDR2 is SQIVND (reference sequence). This CDR3 has 15 amino acids. The DNA for the CDR3 is TGTGCCAGTAGTATAGTTCAGGGGATGAACACTGAAGCTTTCTTT. Protein: CASSIVQGMNTEAFF.

The CDR3 DNA reads as TGTGCCTGGCAGAGCGGCCAAGAGACCCAGTACTTC. This gives the protein CAWQSGQETQYF. V is TRBV30 and J is TRBJ2-5, with D possibly being TRBD2 (5 bases). CDR1 is GTSNPN and CDR2 is SVGIG in the germline V gene (reference sequence). The ends were cut back, 5 bases at V and 1 base at J, with 8 bases in the middle. This CDR3 comprises 12 residues.

V gene TRBV27 combines with J gene TRBJ2-1, with 11 bases lining up with TRBD2. The ends lost 5 bases at V and 10 bases at J; junction bases unmatched: 16. The CDR3 totals 17 residues. Germline V CDR1 and CDR2: MNHEY, SMNVEV (reference sequence). The CDR3 region is CASSPGVVAGGPREQFF. The CDR3 bases are TGTGCCAGCAGTCCAGGGGTGGTAGCGGGAGGGCCTAGGGAGCAGTTCTTC.

The chain uses TRBV18 and TRBJ1-3; D not certain. Germline V gene lookup returns CDR1 KGHSH and CDR2 LQKENI. The CDR3 has 18 amino acids. The V gene lost 0 bases and the J gene lost 0 bases, with 15 bases spanning the gap. CDR3 in amino acids: CASSPPEENRSSGNTIYF. The CDR3 nucleotides read TGTGCCAGCTCACCACCGGAGGAAAACCGTTCCTCTGGAAACACCATATATTTT.